This T cell receptor (beta chain) was found in a study of vaccination and CD4 T cells after COVID-19. Study in general: Six males and four females constituted the convalescent cohort, two of whom were Hispanic. The post-COVID samples were taken a median roughly 96 days after diagnosis, anywhere from 35 to 161. Study findings and constraints: Convalescent patients gained a median 86.3% of their reactive clones only post-vaccination.

This CDR3 has 16 amino acids. The ends lost 4 bases at V and 3 bases at J; junction bases unmatched: 3. Germline loops: CDR1 LNHDA, CDR2 SQIVND (reference sequence). An Oncomine TCR Beta short-read assay was used to sequence the DNA from cultured CD4+ T cells. TCRdb passed the PCR reads through MiXCR, listing each CDR3 protein once. The repertoire includes approximately 1,500 distinct CDR3 sequences, around 14% of them detected once, and around a quarter sits in the top ten. As to treatment: approximately 10-day PBMC culture with coronavirus spike peptide pools or control peptides (ViraFEST assay). Unexposed donor CD4+ T cells predated the COVID-19 pandemic, collected 2011-2018. IL-2 (roughly 10 IU/ml) and peptide pools (about 10 ug/ml) were added to cultures of around 2 million PBMCs per well. With regard to this clonotype: What it binds is not known.

The receptor comes from a human donor in good health. This rearrangement joins TRBV19 to TRBJ2-2; 12 bases are a match to TRBD2. The sequenced sample was CD4+ T cells from blood, cultured in vitro. The CDR3 sequence is CASSSRLAGDTGELFF. For the CDR3, the DNA is TGTGCCAGTAGTAGCAGACTAGCGGGAGACACCGGGGAGCTGTTTTTT. Full variable domain (outside the CDR3, taken from reference TRBV19 and TRBJ2-2): DGGITQSPKYLFRKEGQNVTLSCEQNLNHDAMYWYRQDPGQGLRLIYYSQIVNDFQKGDIAEGYSVSREKKESFPLTVTSAQKNPTAFYLCASSSRLAGDTGELFFGEGSRLTVL.